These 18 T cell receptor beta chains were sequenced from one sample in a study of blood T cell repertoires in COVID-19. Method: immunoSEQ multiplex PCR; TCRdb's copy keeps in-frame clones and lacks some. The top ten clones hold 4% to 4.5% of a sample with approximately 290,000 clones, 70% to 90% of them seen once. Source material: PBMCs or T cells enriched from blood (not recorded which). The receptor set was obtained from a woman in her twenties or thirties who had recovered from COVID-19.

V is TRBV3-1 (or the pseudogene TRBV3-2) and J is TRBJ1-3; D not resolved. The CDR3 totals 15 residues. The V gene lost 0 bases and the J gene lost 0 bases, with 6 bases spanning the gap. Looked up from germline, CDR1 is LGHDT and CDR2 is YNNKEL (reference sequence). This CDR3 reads CASSQETSSGNTIYF. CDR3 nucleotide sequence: TGTGCCAGCAGCCAAGAAACCAGCTCTGGAAACACCATATATTTT.

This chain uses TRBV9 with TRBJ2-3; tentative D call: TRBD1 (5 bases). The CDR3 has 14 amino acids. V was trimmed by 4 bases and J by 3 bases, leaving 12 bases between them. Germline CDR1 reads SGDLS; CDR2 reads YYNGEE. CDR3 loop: CASSPQGVTDTQYF. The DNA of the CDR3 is TGTGCCAGCAGCCCCCAAGGGGTGACAGATACGCAGTATTTT.

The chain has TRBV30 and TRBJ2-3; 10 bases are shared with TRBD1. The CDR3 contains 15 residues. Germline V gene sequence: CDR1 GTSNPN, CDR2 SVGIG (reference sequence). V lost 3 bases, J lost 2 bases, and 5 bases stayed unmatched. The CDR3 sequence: CAWRGTGALTDTQYF. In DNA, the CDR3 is TGTGCCTGGAGGGGGACAGGGGCCCTCACAGATACGCAGTATTTT.

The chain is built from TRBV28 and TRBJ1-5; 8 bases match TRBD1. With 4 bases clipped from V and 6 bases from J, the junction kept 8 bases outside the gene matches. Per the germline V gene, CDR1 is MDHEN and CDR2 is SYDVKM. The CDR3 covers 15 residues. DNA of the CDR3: TGTGCCAGCAGTTCAACTCACAGGGGGAGTCAGCCCCAGCATTTT. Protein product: CASSSTHRGSQPQHF. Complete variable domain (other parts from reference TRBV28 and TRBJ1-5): DVKVTQSSRYLVKRTGEKVFLECVQDMDHENMFWYRQDPGLGLRLIYFSYDVKMKEKGDIPEGYSVSREKKERFSLILESASTNQTSMYLCASSSTHRGSQPQHFGDGTRLSIL.

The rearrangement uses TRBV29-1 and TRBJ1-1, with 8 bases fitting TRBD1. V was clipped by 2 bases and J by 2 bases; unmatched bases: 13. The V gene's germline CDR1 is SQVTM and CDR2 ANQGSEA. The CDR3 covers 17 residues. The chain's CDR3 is CSVERWGTGGLNTEAFF. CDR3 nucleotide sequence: TGCAGCGTTGAAAGATGGGGAACAGGGGGGCTTAACACTGAAGCTTTCTTT.

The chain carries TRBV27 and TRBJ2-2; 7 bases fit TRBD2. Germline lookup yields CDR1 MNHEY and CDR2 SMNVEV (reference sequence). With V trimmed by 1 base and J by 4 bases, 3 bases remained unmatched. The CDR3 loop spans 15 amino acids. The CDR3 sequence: CASSLWGGGTGELFF. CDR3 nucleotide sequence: TGTGCCAGCAGTTTATGGGGGGGTGGCACCGGGGAGCTGTTTTTT.

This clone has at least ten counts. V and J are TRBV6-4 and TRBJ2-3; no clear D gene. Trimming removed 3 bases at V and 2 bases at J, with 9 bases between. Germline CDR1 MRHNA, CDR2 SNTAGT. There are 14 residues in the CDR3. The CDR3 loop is CASSEGANTDTQYF. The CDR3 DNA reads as TGTGCCAGCAGTGAAGGAGCGAACACAGATACGCAGTATTTT.

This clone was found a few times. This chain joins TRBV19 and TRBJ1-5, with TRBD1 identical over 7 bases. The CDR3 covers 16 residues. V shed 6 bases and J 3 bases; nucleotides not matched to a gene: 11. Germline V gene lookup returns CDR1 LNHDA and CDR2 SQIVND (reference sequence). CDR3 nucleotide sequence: TGTGCCAGTAGCGGGGGACAGCCGAACCTCAATCAGCCCCAGCATTTT. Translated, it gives CASSGGQPNLNQPQHF.

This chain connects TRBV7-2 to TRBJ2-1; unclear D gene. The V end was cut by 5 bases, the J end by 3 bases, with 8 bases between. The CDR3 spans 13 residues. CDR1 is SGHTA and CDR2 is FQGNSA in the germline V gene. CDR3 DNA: TGTGCCAGCAGCGTCCAGATCTACAATGAGCAGTTCTTC. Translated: CASSVQIYNEQFF.

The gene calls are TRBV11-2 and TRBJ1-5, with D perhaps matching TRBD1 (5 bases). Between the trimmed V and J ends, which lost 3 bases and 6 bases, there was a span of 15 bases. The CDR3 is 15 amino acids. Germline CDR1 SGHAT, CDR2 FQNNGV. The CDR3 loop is CASSLGWGDFQPQHF. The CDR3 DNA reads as TGTGCCAGCAGCTTGGGCTGGGGGGACTTTCAGCCCCAGCATTTT.

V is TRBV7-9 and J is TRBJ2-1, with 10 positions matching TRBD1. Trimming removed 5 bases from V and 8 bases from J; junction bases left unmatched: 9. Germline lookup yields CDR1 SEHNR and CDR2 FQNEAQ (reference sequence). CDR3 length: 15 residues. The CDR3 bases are TGTGCCAGCAGCCCCCCGGGACAGGGGCCCGATGAGCAGTTCTTC. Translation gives CASSPPGQGPDEQFF.

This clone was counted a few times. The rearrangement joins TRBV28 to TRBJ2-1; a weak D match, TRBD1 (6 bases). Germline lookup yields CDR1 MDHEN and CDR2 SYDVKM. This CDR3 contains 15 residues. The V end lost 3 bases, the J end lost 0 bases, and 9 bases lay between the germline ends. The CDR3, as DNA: TGTGCCAGCAGTTTGGGGGCCCTCTCCTACAATGAGCAGTTCTTC. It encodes CASSLGALSYNEQFF.

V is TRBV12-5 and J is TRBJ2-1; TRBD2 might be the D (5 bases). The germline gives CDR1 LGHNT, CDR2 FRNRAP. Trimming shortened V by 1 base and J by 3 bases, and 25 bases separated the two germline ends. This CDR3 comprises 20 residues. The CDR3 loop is CASGLALKSARDRGYNEQFF. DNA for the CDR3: TGTGCTAGTGGTTTGGCCCTTAAGTCCGCTAGAGATCGGGGCTACAATGAGCAGTTCTTC.

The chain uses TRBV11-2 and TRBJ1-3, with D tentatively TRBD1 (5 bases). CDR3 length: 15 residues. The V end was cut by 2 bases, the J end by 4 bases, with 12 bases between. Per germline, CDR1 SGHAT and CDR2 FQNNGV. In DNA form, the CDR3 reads TGTGCCAGCAGCTTATCGGGACTGACGGGAAACACCATATATTTT. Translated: CASSLSGLTGNTIYF.

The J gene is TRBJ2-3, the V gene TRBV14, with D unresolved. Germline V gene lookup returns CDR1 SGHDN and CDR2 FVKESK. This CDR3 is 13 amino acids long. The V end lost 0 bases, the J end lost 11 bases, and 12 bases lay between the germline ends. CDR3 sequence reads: CASSQEGRSWQYF. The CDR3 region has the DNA TGTGCCAGCAGCCAAGAAGGAAGGAGTTGGCAGTATTTT.

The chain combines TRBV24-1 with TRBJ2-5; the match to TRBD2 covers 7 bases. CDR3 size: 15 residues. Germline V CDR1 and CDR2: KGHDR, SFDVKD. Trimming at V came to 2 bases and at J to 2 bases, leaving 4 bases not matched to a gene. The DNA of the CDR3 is TGTGCCACCAGTGATTGGGGGGGGGAACAAGAGACCCAGTACTTC. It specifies CATSDWGGEQETQYF.

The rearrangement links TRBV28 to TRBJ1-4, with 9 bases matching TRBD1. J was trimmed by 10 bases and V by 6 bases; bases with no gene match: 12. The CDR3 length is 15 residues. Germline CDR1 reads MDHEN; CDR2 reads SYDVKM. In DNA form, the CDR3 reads TGTGCCAGCAGCCTAACGGGACAGGGAGATGGAAAACTGTTTTTT. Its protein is CASSLTGQGDGKLFF. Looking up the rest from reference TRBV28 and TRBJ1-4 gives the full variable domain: DVKVTQSSRYLVKRTGEKVFLECVQDMDHENMFWYRQDPGLGLRLIYFSYDVKMKEKGDIPEGYSVSREKKERFSLILESASTNQTSMYLCASSLTGQGDGKLFFGSGTQLSVL.

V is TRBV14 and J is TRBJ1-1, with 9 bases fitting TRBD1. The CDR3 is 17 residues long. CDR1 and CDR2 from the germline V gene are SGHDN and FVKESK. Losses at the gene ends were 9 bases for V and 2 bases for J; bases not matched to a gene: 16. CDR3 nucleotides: TGTGCCAGTCGCCGGGGGACAGGGAAGATTGGAAACACTGAAGCTTTCTTT. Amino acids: CASRRGTGKIGNTEAFF.